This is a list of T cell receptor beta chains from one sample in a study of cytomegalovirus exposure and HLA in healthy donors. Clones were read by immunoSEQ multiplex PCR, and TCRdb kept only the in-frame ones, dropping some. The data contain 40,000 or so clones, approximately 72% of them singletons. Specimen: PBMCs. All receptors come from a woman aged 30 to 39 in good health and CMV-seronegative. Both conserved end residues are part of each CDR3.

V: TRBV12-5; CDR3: CASAQRQGCDEQYF
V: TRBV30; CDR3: CAWSVRSSNEQYF
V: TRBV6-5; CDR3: CASSFLQGITGELFF
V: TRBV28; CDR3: CASSLGGGMYTEAFF
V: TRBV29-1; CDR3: CSVVTSGMSGEQYF
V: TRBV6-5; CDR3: CASSPGDSSYNEQFF
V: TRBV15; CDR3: CATSRVRGGEAFF
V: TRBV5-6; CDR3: CASSLAGTGVQPQHF
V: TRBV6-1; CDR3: CASTRSQVTYEQYF
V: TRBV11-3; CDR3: CASSRGGGNEQFF
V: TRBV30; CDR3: CAWSPGTGNEKLFF
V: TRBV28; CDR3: CASHDRNTEAFF
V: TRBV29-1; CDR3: CSARGGGATEAFF
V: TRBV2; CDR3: CASRTGVGNYGYTF
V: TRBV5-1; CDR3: CASSPYPPTNIYEQYF
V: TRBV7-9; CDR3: CASSLDYENSPLHF
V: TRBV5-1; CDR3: CASSLGPGIKETQYF
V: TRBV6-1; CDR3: CASSEYSGNTIYF